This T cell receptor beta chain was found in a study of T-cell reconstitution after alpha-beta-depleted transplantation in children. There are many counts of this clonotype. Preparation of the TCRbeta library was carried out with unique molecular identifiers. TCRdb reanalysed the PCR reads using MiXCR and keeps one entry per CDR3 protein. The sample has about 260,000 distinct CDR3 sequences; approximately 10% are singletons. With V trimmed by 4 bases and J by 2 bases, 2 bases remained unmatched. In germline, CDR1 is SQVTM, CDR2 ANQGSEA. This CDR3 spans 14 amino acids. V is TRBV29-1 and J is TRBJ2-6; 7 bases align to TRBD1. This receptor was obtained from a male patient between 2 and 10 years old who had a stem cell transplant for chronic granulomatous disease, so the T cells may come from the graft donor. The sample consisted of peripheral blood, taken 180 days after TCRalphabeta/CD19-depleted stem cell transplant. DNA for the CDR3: TGCAGCGTTGTGACAGGGACTGGGGCCAACGTCCTGACTTTC. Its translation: CSVVTGTGANVLTF.